These 13 T cell receptor beta chains were sequenced from one sample in a study of T cells in localized non-small cell lung cancer. Libraries were prepared by immunoSEQ multiplex PCR; TCRdb keeps only in-frame clonotypes and omits some of them. The sample has 26,000 or so clones; around nine tenths are singletons. Sequences were derived from peripheral blood, sampled before any cancer treatment. The receptors were sampled from a female donor at least 60 years old with stage II squamous cell lung carcinoma.

The chain uses TRBV5-1 and TRBJ1-4; TRBD1 agrees at 9 bases. The V and J ends lost 4 bases and 6 bases, in that order; junction bases with no gene match: 4. The CDR3 length is 14 residues. The germline V gene encodes CDR1 SGHRS and CDR2 YFSETQ. CDR3 residues: CASSQTGGYEKLFF. DNA for the CDR3: TGCGCCAGCAGCCAGACAGGGGGTTATGAAAAACTGTTTTTT.

V gene TRBV6-6 combines with J gene TRBJ1-1; no reliable D call. The CDR3 has 13 amino acids. Germline V gives CDR1 MNHNY, CDR2 SVGAGI (reference sequence). Trimming left V 6 bases short and J 10 bases short, with 18 bases between. Written as DNA, the CDR3 is TGTGCCAGCAGGGCGCAGGACCCATCATCAGCTTTCTTT. This codes for CASRAQDPSSAFF.

The rearrangement joins TRBV7-2 to TRBJ2-1; the D call may be TRBD1 or TRBD2 (6 bases each). Deletions cut 4 bases from V and 9 bases from J, with 10 bases between. This CDR3 is built from 12 residues. Germline assignment: CDR1 SGHTA and CDR2 FQGNSA. CDR3 nucleotides: TGTGCCAGCAGCTCGGGGGCGCGTGAGCAGTTCTTC. It codes for CASSSGAREQFF.

The V gene is TRBV30, the J gene TRBJ2-5; D remains ambiguous. The CDR3 is made up of 12 amino acids. V was pared by 1 base and J by 3 bases, with 6 bases between. The germline CDR1 and CDR2 sequences are GTSNPN and SVGIG (reference sequence). The CDR3 region has the DNA TGTGCCTGGAGTGCACTGAAAGAGACCCAGTACTTC. Residues: CAWSALKETQYF.

V gene TRBV29-1 combines with J gene TRBJ1-4; D call uncertain. Trimming stripped 1 base from V and 0 bases from J, with 6 bases between. The CDR3 loop spans 14 amino acids. The germline V gene encodes CDR1 SQVTM and CDR2 ANQGSEA. CDR3 DNA: TGCAGCGTTGAAGGGACCTCAACTAATGAAAAACTGTTTTTT. Protein: CSVEGTSTNEKLFF.

The chain couples TRBV6-1 to TRBJ1-4; D not resolved. CDR1 MNHNS and CDR2 SASEGT come from the germline V gene. With 7 bases removed from V and 3 bases from J, the gap between germline ends came to 9 bases. CDR3 length: 13 residues. Here the CDR3 reads CASTGRPNEKLFF. The CDR3 nucleotides read TGTGCCAGCACGGGCAGACCTAATGAAAAACTGTTTTTT.

The V gene is TRBV20-1, the J gene TRBJ2-7; D tentatively fits TRBD1 or TRBD2 (6 bases each). Deletions cut 6 bases from V and 6 bases from J, with 12 bases between. The CDR3 loop spans 11 amino acids. Germline CDR1 is DFQATT and CDR2 is SNEGSKA (reference sequence). CDR3 sequence reads: CSAGGRGEQYF. The CDR3, as DNA: TGCAGTGCCGGGGGCAGGGGCGAGCAGTACTTC.

This chain connects TRBV19 to TRBJ1-2; D remains unclear. This CDR3 region has 15 residues. The germline gives CDR1 LNHDA, CDR2 SQIVND (reference sequence). Deletions cut 0 bases from V and 0 bases from J, with 8 bases between. The CDR3 region is CASSIDPAANYGYTF. The CDR3 DNA reads as TGTGCCAGTAGTATAGATCCGGCAGCTAACTATGGCTACACCTTC.

Here the CDR3 reads CASSAEGLAGAEQFF. As DNA, the CDR3 is TGTGCCAGCAGCGCGGAGGGACTAGCGGGAGCTGAGCAGTTCTTC. This sequence joins TRBV5-4 and TRBJ2-1, with 14 bases aligning to TRBD2. V lost 4 bases and J lost 9; bases outside the gene matches: 6. The CDR3 is made up of 15 amino acids. Germline CDR1 reads SGHNT; CDR2 reads YYREEE (reference sequence).

The chain couples TRBV11-2 to TRBJ1-5, with a weak D call TRBD1 (5 bases). The V gene lost 3 bases and the J gene lost 5 bases, with 8 bases spanning the gap. This CDR3 has 13 residues. The V gene's germline CDR1 is SGHAT and CDR2 FQNNGV. CDR3 loop: CASSFQGDQPQHF. In DNA form, the CDR3 reads TGTGCCAGCAGCTTCCAGGGCGATCAGCCCCAGCATTTT.

The chain has TRBV7-9 and TRBJ2-1; 11 nucleotides line up with TRBD2. The CDR3 consists of 17 residues. V shed 5 bases, J shed 3 bases, and the junction held 9 bases outside the gene matches. The germline CDR1 and CDR2 sequences are SEHNR and FQNEAQ (reference sequence). Here the CDR3 DNA reads TGTGCCAGCAGCCCAGAGGGACTAGCGGCTAGCTACAATGAGCAGTTCTTC. It translates to CASSPEGLAASYNEQFF. The entire variable domain, with the rest obtained from reference TRBV7-9 and TRBJ2-1, is as follows: DTGVSQNPRHKITKRGQNVTFRCDPISEHNRLYWYRQTLGQGPEFLTYFQNEAQLEKSRLLSDRFSAERPKGSFSTLEIQRTEQGDSAMYLCASSPEGLAASYNEQFFGPGTRLTVL.

In its sample, this clone was seen a few times. J is TRBJ2-7 and V is TRBV6-5; 9 bases agree with TRBD1. This CDR3 is built from 14 residues. The J segment lost 3 bases and the V segment lost 6 bases, leaving 6 bases of the junction unmatched. Germline loops: CDR1 MNHEY, CDR2 SVGAGI. CDR3 DNA: TGTGCCAGCAGCCACAGGGGGCTGGGCTACGAGCAGTACTTC. It yields the protein CASSHRGLGYEQYF.

The V gene is TRBV11-2, the J gene TRBJ2-1; TRBD1 aligns across 8 bases. From germline, CDR1 is SGHAT and CDR2 FQNNGV. There are 15 residues in the CDR3. V was pared by 5 bases and J by 2 bases, with 5 bases of the junction left unmatched. The CDR3 reads CASSADRGTYNEQFF. In DNA, the CDR3 is TGTGCCAGCAGCGCCGACAGGGGCACCTACAATGAGCAGTTCTTC.